Each of the 15 T cell receptor beta chains below was sequenced from the same sample in a study of blood T cell repertoires in COVID-19. TCRdb's table, derived via immunoSEQ multiplex PCR, lists solely in-frame clones and lacks some. The table includes 180,000 or so clones, around 87% detected once. Sequencing was carried out using peripheral blood. The receptors derive from an elderly woman in a cohort sampled during active or convalescent COVID-19.

The chain employs TRBV28 and TRBJ2-2, with TRBD2 as a possible D gene (6 bases). Trimming took 7 bases from V and 5 from J, leaving 14 bases between them. From germline, CDR1 is MDHEN and CDR2 SYDVKM. The CDR3 extends over 14 amino acids. The CDR3 sequence: CASNRGLQTGELFF. CDR3 nucleotides: TGTGCCAGCAACCGGGGACTCCAAACCGGGGAGCTGTTTTTT.

A single count supports this clone. CDR3 in amino acids: CASSPQQGGSQPQHF. The CDR3 region has the DNA TGTGCCAGCTCACCGCAACAGGGGGGGAGTCAGCCCCAGCATTTT. The chain employs TRBV18 and TRBJ1-5; 8 positions match TRBD1. CDR1 and CDR2 (germline): KGHSH, LQKENI. The CDR3 covers 15 residues. V gave up 3 bases and J gave up 6 bases; unmatched junction bases: 7.

This clone was observed a handful of times. The chain links TRBV20-1 to TRBJ1-2, with 7 bases lining up with TRBD1. V was clipped by 6 bases and J by 8 bases; unmatched bases: 12. This CDR3 has 13 amino acids. Germline lookup yields CDR1 DFQATT and CDR2 SNEGSKA (reference sequence). This chain's CDR3 is CSASRAGGDGYTF. CDR3 DNA sequence: TGCAGTGCGAGTCGGGCAGGGGGTGACGGCTACACCTTC.

J is TRBJ1-3 and V is TRBV10-3; D unresolved. The V end was cut by 7 bases, the J end by 3 bases, with 7 bases between. The V gene's germline CDR1 is ENHRY and CDR2 SYGVKD. The CDR3 loop spans 12 amino acids. The CDR3 bases are TGTGCCATCATTACCGGTGGAAACACCATATATTTT. This sequence encodes CAIITGGNTIYF.

The V and J genes are TRBV20-1 and TRBJ2-7; maybe TRBD1 (5 bases). CDR1 DFQATT and CDR2 SNEGSKA come from the germline V gene (reference sequence). Trimming removed 3 bases at V and 5 bases at J, with 11 bases between. This CDR3 spans 12 amino acids. CDR3 region: CSASSRENEQYF. The CDR3 DNA follows: TGCAGTGCTAGTTCCAGGGAAAACGAGCAGTACTTC.

The V call is TRBV29-1, the J call TRBJ1-3; 8 bases align to TRBD1. Germline CDR1 SQVTM, CDR2 ANQGSEA. V lost 3 bases and J lost 3; bases outside the gene matches: 4. This CDR3 region has 14 residues. The CDR3 DNA reads TGCAGCGTTGAGGACAGGGCTCGTGGAAACACCATATATTTT. Its protein product is CSVEDRARGNTIYF.

This rearrangement joins TRBV10-1 to TRBJ1-1, with TRBD1 matching 7 bases. CDR1 and CDR2 (germline): WNHNN, SYGVQD (reference sequence). CDR3 length: 16 residues. The J segment lost 4 bases and the V segment lost 6 bases, leaving 14 bases of the junction unmatched. CDR3 bases: TGCGCCAGCAGCACAATTCGACAGGGTCGAGTCACTGAAGCTTTCTTT. Translation gives CASSTIRQGRVTEAFF.

This rearrangement joins TRBV20-1 to TRBJ1-3; D unresolved. Between the trimmed V and J ends, which lost 3 bases and 0 bases, there was a span of 15 bases. The CDR3 runs 16 residues. Germline V gene lookup returns CDR1 DFQATT and CDR2 SNEGSKA (reference sequence). CDR3 coding DNA: TGCAGTGCTAGTAGGGTTGGCGGGAGCTCTGGAAACACCATATATTTT. Its translation: CSASRVGGSSGNTIYF.

Here the CDR3 reads CASSISDYEQYF. The CDR3 DNA sequence: TGTGCCAGTAGTATCTCAGACTACGAGCAGTACTTC. The rearrangement uses TRBV19 and TRBJ2-7, with unresolved D. The CDR3 extends over 12 amino acids. Germline CDR1 is LNHDA and CDR2 is SQIVND (reference sequence). V was cut by 3 bases and J by 3 bases, with 6 bases left in between.

V usage is TRBV11-2 and J usage is TRBJ2-6; no firm D call. Trimming removed 5 bases from V and 4 bases from J, with 12 bases in between. There are 15 residues in the CDR3. Germline CDR1 is SGHAT and CDR2 is FQNNGV. The CDR3 spells CASSLTRVGANVLTF. The CDR3 DNA is TGTGCCAGCAGCCTTACCCGAGTGGGGGCCAACGTCCTGACTTTC.

The chain couples TRBV5-6 to TRBJ2-1; maybe TRBD1 (6 bases). CDR1 is SGHDT, CDR2 YYEEEE, per germline. This CDR3 region has 14 residues. The germline V and J ends were trimmed by 6 bases and 6 bases, with 16 bases remaining between them. The CDR3 reads CASNNREGVNEQFF. CDR3 sequence (DNA): TGTGCCAGCAACAACAGGGAAGGGGTCAATGAGCAGTTCTTC.

This sequence joins TRBV4-1 and TRBJ2-5; 10 nucleotides match TRBD2. This CDR3 has 18 residues. V was clipped by 2 bases and J by 1 base; unmatched bases: 10. Per germline, CDR1 MGHRA and CDR2 YSYEKL. CDR3 sequence (DNA): TGCGCCAGCAGCCAACATCGGACTAGCGGAGCGGCCCAAGAGACCCAGTACTTC. As protein: CASSQHRTSGAAQETQYF.

This chain uses TRBV5-1 with TRBJ1-6; possible D gene TRBD1, 6 bases. This CDR3 spans 14 amino acids. V was pared by 8 bases and J by 10 bases, with 19 bases between. The germline V gene encodes CDR1 SGHRS and CDR2 YFSETQ. The CDR3 DNA reads TGCGCCAGAACCCCAGGGGCTTCGCACTCACCCCTCCACTTT. As protein: CARTPGASHSPLHF.

The V call is TRBV5-6, the J call TRBJ2-7; D remains ambiguous. V lost 4 bases, J lost 0 bases, and 5 bases lay in between. CDR3 length: 12 amino acids. In germline, CDR1 is SGHDT, CDR2 YYEEEE. The CDR3 protein is CASSPYSYEQYV. The CDR3, as DNA: TGTGCCAGCAGCCCCTACTCCTACGAGCAGTACGTC.

The rearrangement joins TRBV14 to TRBJ1-3, with D perhaps matching TRBD1 (6 bases). CDR3 length equals 15 residues. V was pared by 4 bases and J by 0 bases, with 10 bases between. Per germline, CDR1 SGHDN and CDR2 FVKESK. CDR3 loop: CASSRDTYSGNTIYF. The CDR3 DNA follows: TGTGCCAGCAGCCGGGACACCTACTCTGGAAACACCATATATTTT.